A single sample is the source of the 27 T cell receptor beta chains below, sequenced in a study of cytomegalovirus exposure and HLA in healthy donors. Here immunoSEQ multiplex PCR was the method, and the copy in TCRdb shows in-frame clones only, minus some. This table holds about 190,000 clones, more than 75% found once. The material sequenced was PBMCs. The receptors were gathered from a young woman in good health and CMV-seronegative.

The chain is built from TRBV11-2 and TRBJ2-1, with 15 nucleotides matching TRBD2. Germline V gene sequence: CDR1 SGHAT, CDR2 FQNNGV. The length of the CDR3 is 15 residues. Losses at the gene ends were 5 bases for V and 8 bases for J; bases not matched to a gene: 4. CDR3 nucleotides: TGTGCCAGCAGCATGGGACTAGCGGGGGGTTATGAGCAGTTCTTC. This sequence encodes CASSMGLAGGYEQFF.

The chain joins TRBV11-2 to TRBJ2-7, with D tentatively TRBD2 (6 bases). Trimming took off 5 bases at V and 2 bases at J, with 16 bases between the two ends. In germline, CDR1 is SGHAT, CDR2 FQNNGV. The CDR3 extends over 15 amino acids. The CDR3 nucleotides read TGTGCCAGCAGCCCTGCCGGGGGATACACCTACGAGCAGTACTTC. Encoded protein: CASSPAGGYTYEQYF.

The chain employs TRBV27 and TRBJ2-3; TRBD2 matches at 16 bases. The CDR3 runs to 19 residues. Germline V CDR1 and CDR2: MNHEY, SMNVEV (reference sequence). Trimming at V came to 5 bases and at J to 5 bases, leaving 13 bases not matched to a gene. The CDR3 DNA follows: TGTGCCAGCAGTCGAGTCCCGGGACTAGCGGGAGGGCCAGGAGATACGCAGTATTTT. Translation gives CASSRVPGLAGGPGDTQYF.

The chain carries TRBV19 and TRBJ1-5; the match to TRBD1 covers 9 bases. Germline V gives CDR1 LNHDA, CDR2 SQIVND (reference sequence). The CDR3 is 18 residues long. V dropped 5 bases and J dropped 0; count of bases not matched to a gene: 11. CDR3 loop: CASSRLRDRVNSNQPQHF. CDR3 DNA sequence: TGTGCCAGTAGTCGTCTCCGGGACAGGGTCAATAGCAATCAGCCCCAGCATTTT.

The rearrangement joins TRBV5-1 to TRBJ1-5, with D maybe TRBD1 (6 bases). Looked up from germline, CDR1 is SGHRS and CDR2 is YFSETQ. This CDR3 spans 14 amino acids. V was pared by 4 bases and J by 0 bases, with 8 bases between. The CDR3 protein is CASSPDSSNQPQHF. CDR3 sequence (DNA): TGCGCCAGCAGCCCGGACAGTAGCAATCAGCCCCAGCATTTT.

CDR3 bases: TGTGCCAGCAGTGACCAGCTAGCGGGGGAAGAGACCCAGTACTTC. Translation gives CASSDQLAGEETQYF. The chain couples TRBV25-1 to TRBJ2-5; 10 bases align to TRBD2. The CDR3 length is 15 residues. Per germline, CDR1 MGHDK and CDR2 SYGVNS. The V and J ends lost 3 bases and 3 bases, in that order; junction bases with no gene match: 4.

The chain employs TRBV2 and TRBJ2-1; 7 bases agree with TRBD2. The CDR3 has 16 residues. Germline-derived CDR1 and CDR2 are SNHLY and FYNNEI. With 3 bases clipped from V and 5 bases from J, the junction kept 10 bases outside the gene matches. The CDR3 spells CASSDIRGLRDNEQFF. The CDR3 DNA follows: TGTGCCAGCAGTGACATAAGGGGACTAAGGGACAATGAGCAGTTCTTC.

The chain employs TRBV4-1 and TRBJ1-3; D gene unclear. The germline V gene encodes CDR1 MGHRA and CDR2 YSYEKL. V lost 0 bases and J lost 0, with 9 bases in between. This CDR3 is built from 16 residues. The CDR3 DNA reads as TGCGCCAGCAGCCAAGACAGGCGCTCCTCTGGAAACACCATATATTTT. Its protein product is CASSQDRRSSGNTIYF.

The gene calls are TRBV5-1 and TRBJ2-7; 7 positions match TRBD1. The germline gives CDR1 SGHRS, CDR2 YFSETQ. Unmatched junction bases numbered 6, after V lost 0 bases and J lost 3 bases. The CDR3 covers 15 residues. The CDR3 loop is CASSLAPGQNYEQYF. CDR3 coding DNA: TGCGCCAGCAGCTTGGCCCCGGGACAGAACTACGAGCAGTACTTC.

This clone showed up just once. The chain carries TRBV5-1 and TRBJ1-4; no firm D call. V was pared by 3 bases and J by 8 bases, with 20 bases between. This CDR3 spans 16 amino acids. CDR1 is SGHRS, CDR2 YFSETQ, per germline. The CDR3 DNA follows: TGCGCCAGCAGCTCTCAGGACCGCGGACTTAGGGAAAAACTGTTTTTT. Its translation is CASSSQDRGLREKLFF.

V and J are TRBV30 and TRBJ2-1; TRBD2 matches 8 bases. The CDR3 contains 19 residues. CDR1 is GTSNPN, CDR2 SVGIG, per germline (reference sequence). As DNA, the CDR3 is TGTGCATATGTGCCTGGAACGCGGAGGGGGACTAGAACTAACAATGAGCAGTTCTTC. It is translated as CAYVPGTRRGTRTNNEQFF.

The CDR3 coding sequence is TGTGCCAGCTCACGATCACAGACTACAGAAGATACGCAGTATTTT. Its translation: CASSRSQTTEDTQYF. The chain is built from TRBV18 and TRBJ2-3; D is perhaps TRBD2 (5 bases). Germline CDR1 KGHSH, CDR2 LQKENI. V lost 4 bases to trimming and J lost 5 bases, with 16 bases between them. CDR3 size: 15 residues. Full variable domain (remainder filled in from reference TRBV18 and TRBJ2-3): NAGVMQNPRHLVRRRGQEARLRCSPMKGHSHVYWYRQLPEEGLKFMVYLQKENIIDESGMPKERFSAEFPKEGPSILRIQQVVRGDSAAYFCASSRSQTTEDTQYFGPGTRLTVL.

CDR3 in amino acids: CASSARTGPNSPLHF. CDR3 DNA sequence: TGTGCCAGTAGTGCCCGGACAGGGCCAAATTCACCCCTCCACTTT. The chain carries TRBV19 and TRBJ1-6, with 8 nucleotides matching TRBD1. Germline CDR1 and CDR2: LNHDA and SQIVND (reference sequence). This CDR3 spans 15 amino acids. V shed 5 bases and J 7 bases; nucleotides not matched to a gene: 7.

This clone occurred a few times. The rearrangement links TRBV30 to TRBJ1-3; perhaps TRBD1 as D (5 bases). The CDR3 sequence is 13 residues long. Germline V lookup: CDR1 GTSNPN, CDR2 SVGIG (reference sequence). The CDR3 DNA reads TGTGCGCTGAGCGGGGGAGTGGGAAACACCATATATTTT. This gives the protein CALSGGVGNTIYF.

The V gene is TRBV19, the J gene TRBJ1-1; 7 positions match TRBD1. With V trimmed by 3 bases and J by 5 bases, 3 bases remained unmatched. This CDR3 contains 13 residues. Per germline, CDR1 LNHDA and CDR2 SQIVND (reference sequence). CDR3 protein: CASSMRQGTEAFF. The CDR3 nucleotides read TGTGCCAGTAGTATGCGACAGGGAACTGAAGCTTTCTTT.

The rearrangement joins TRBV7-9 to TRBJ1-1, with TRBD1 matching 7 bases. Germline V gene sequence: CDR1 SEHNR, CDR2 FQNEAQ (reference sequence). CDR3 length: 15 residues. Trimming removed 5 bases from V and 1 base from J; junction bases left unmatched: 7. The CDR3 DNA is TGTGCCAGCAGCACTCCACAGGGGAGGAACACTGAAGCTTTCTTT. Translation gives CASSTPQGRNTEAFF.

This chain joins TRBV5-6 and TRBJ2-1; D is perhaps TRBD1 (5 bases). The CDR3 covers 14 residues. CDR1 is SGHDT and CDR2 is YYEEEE in the germline V gene. Between the trimmed V and J ends, which lost 1 base and 2 bases, there was a span of 7 bases. The CDR3 spells CASSLTGAYNEQFF. The CDR3 DNA reads as TGTGCCAGCAGCTTGACAGGAGCCTACAATGAGCAGTTCTTC.

V gene TRBV4-2 combines with J gene TRBJ2-3; D is unclear. The CDR3 runs to 13 residues. The germline V and J ends were trimmed by 4 bases and 1 base, with 6 bases remaining between them. Germline V CDR1 and CDR2: LGHNA, YNFKEQ. CDR3 loop: CASSLPGTDTQYF. The CDR3 nucleotides are TGTGCCAGCAGCCTACCAGGCACAGATACGCAGTATTTT.

This sequence joins TRBV7-9 and TRBJ2-3, with D uncertain. Germline values: CDR1 SEHNR, CDR2 FQNEAQ (reference sequence). This CDR3 has 17 residues. Between the trimmed V and J ends, which lost 0 bases and 7 bases, there was a span of 20 bases. The CDR3 reads CASSLAEALSLPNTQYF. In nucleotides, the CDR3 is TGTGCCAGCAGCTTAGCAGAGGCTCTAAGCCTCCCGAATACGCAGTATTTT.

This chain connects TRBV5-1 to TRBJ2-7, with a possible D match to TRBD2 (5 bases). V was clipped by 2 bases and J by 5 bases, with 20 bases between them. Looked up from germline, CDR1 is SGHRS and CDR2 is YFSETQ. The CDR3 covers 16 residues. The CDR3 DNA is TGCGCCAGCAGCTTAATCCCGGGAATACCTCTCCACGAGCAGTACTTC. This codes for CASSLIPGIPLHEQYF.

This sequence joins TRBV9 and TRBJ2-7; no definite D call. V was shortened by 0 bases and J by 5 bases, with 9 bases between the two germline ends. The CDR3 spans 13 residues. Germline lookup yields CDR1 SGDLS and CDR2 YYNGEE. Written as DNA, the CDR3 is TGTGCCAGCAGCGTAGCTCCGAGGAACGAGCAGTACTTC. Translated: CASSVAPRNEQYF.

The V gene is TRBV27, the J gene TRBJ1-2; 11 positions agree with TRBD1. Germline V CDR1 and CDR2: MNHEY, SMNVEV (reference sequence). J lost 4 bases, V lost 5 bases, and 3 bases had no gene match. This CDR3 is 14 amino acids long. The chain's CDR3 is CASSEDRGLYGYTF. The CDR3 DNA sequence: TGTGCCAGCAGTGAGGACAGGGGGCTCTATGGCTACACCTTC.

The chain couples TRBV7-9 to TRBJ2-1, with D perhaps matching TRBD2 (5 bases). CDR1 and CDR2 from the germline V gene are SEHNR and FQNEAQ (reference sequence). Trimming shortened V by 5 bases and J by 0 bases, and 23 bases separated the two germline ends. This CDR3 comprises 19 residues. CDR3 protein: CASSPPVAGTLSSYNEQFF. The DNA for the CDR3 is TGTGCCAGCAGCCCCCCGGTCGCGGGCACTCTCAGCTCCTACAATGAGCAGTTCTTC.

The chain links TRBV14 to TRBJ1-6, with TRBD1 matching 7 bases. The CDR3 consists of 17 residues. V was clipped by 2 bases and J by 8 bases; unmatched bases: 12. Germline-derived CDR1 and CDR2 are SGHDN and FVKESK. The CDR3 loop is CASSQSGATGKDSPLHF. In DNA form, the CDR3 reads TGTGCCAGCAGCCAATCCGGGGCGACAGGGAAGGATTCACCCCTCCACTTT.

The V and J genes are TRBV15 and TRBJ1-5; D is undetermined. This CDR3 region has 17 residues. Germline V gene lookup returns CDR1 LNHNV and CDR2 YYDKDF (reference sequence). V shed 3 bases and J shed 1 base, with 16 bases lying between them. The DNA for the CDR3 is TGTGCCACCAGCAGGACCCGGAGCCGGGAGAGCAATCAGCCCCAGCATTTT. This encodes CATSRTRSRESNQPQHF.

The chain has TRBV5-1 and TRBJ1-2, with D possibly being TRBD1 (6 bases). Germline CDR1 SGHRS, CDR2 YFSETQ. The CDR3 is 13 residues long. The V end lost 6 bases, the J end lost 6 bases, and 15 bases lay between the germline ends. CDR3 in DNA: TGCGCCAGCAACCTGGGACAAGCTGATGGCTACACCTTC. Encoded protein: CASNLGQADGYTF.

In this sample, this clone turned up a few times. The chain uses TRBV27 and TRBJ1-1, with a possible D match to TRBD1 (6 bases). The CDR3 contains 13 residues. The germline gives CDR1 MNHEY, CDR2 SMNVEV (reference sequence). V dropped 6 bases and J dropped 7 bases, with 15 bases sitting between them. For the CDR3, the DNA is TGTGCCAGCAGCTTCACTCAGGGGATTGAAGCTTTCTTT. Translation gives CASSFTQGIEAFF.